These T cell receptor beta chains were read from a single sample in a study of blood T cell repertoires in COVID-19. Repertoires were generated with immunoSEQ multiplex PCR, while TCRdb's copy carries only in-frame clones and drops some. Here the sample spans 140,000 to 150,000 clones, approximately 91% being singletons. Input material: peripheral blood. All receptors derive from a man aged 65 to 79 with acute or convalescent COVID-19. The CDR3 runs from the conserved cysteine through the conserved F or W. D genes are given only for firm matches. Some rows mark clone size as missing; the rest say once, few, many or name a class of expanded clone.

v_gene,d_gene,j_gene,abundance,CDR3aa,CDR3nt
TRBV7-9,TRBD2,TRBJ2-1,once,CASSLGLAGVNEQFF,TGTGCCAGCAGCCTGGGACTAGCGGGAGTGAATGAGCAGTTCTTC
TRBV28,-,TRBJ1-2,-,CASQWPQPSNYGYTF,TGTGCCAGCCAATGGCCACAGCCTTCTAACTATGGCTACACCTTC
TRBV28,-,TRBJ1-2,once,CASSLMGGAQLYGYTF,TGTGCCAGCAGTTTAATGGGAGGGGCGCAGCTCTATGGCTACACCTTC
TRBV19,TRBD1,TRBJ2-7,-,CASSITGAYEQYF,TGTGCCAGTAGTATAACAGGGGCCTACGAGCAGTACTTC
TRBV6-5,-,TRBJ1-5,-,CASRSIRQNNQPQHF,TGTGCCAGCAGGTCTATTAGACAGAACAATCAGCCCCAGCATTTT
TRBV4-2,-,TRBJ1-3,-,CASSPITGGRNTIYF,TGTGCCAGCAGCCCCATTACTGGGGGCCGAAACACCATATATTTT
TRBV6-5,-,TRBJ1-3,few,CASSYRQRSGNTIYF,TGTGCCAGCAGTTACAGACAGCGCTCTGGAAACACCATATATTTT
TRBV5-4,-,TRBJ1-4,-,CASSRAINGEKLFF,TGTGCCAGCAGCCGAGCGATCAACGGTGAAAAACTGTTTTTT
TRBV19,-,TRBJ2-5,-,CASSRARAVGQETQYF,TGTGCCAGTAGCAGGGCCAGGGCGGTTGGGCAAGAGACCCAGTACTTC
TRBV5-1,TRBD2,TRBJ2-7,-,CASSLDVLAGYEQYF,TGCGCCAGCAGCTTGGATGTACTAGCGGGATACGAGCAGTACTTC
TRBV19,TRBD1,TRBJ2-2,-,CASSSQQGVAGELFF,TGTGCCAGTAGTAGTCAACAGGGGGTCGCCGGGGAGCTGTTTTTT
TRBV7-3,TRBD2,TRBJ2-2,-,CASSIAGPGELFF,TGTGCCAGCAGTATAGCGGGCCCCGGGGAGCTGTTTTTT
TRBV5-8,-,TRBJ1-6,-,CASSLGEFLVNSPLHF,TGTGCCAGCAGCTTAGGGGAATTTCTCGTTAATTCACCCCTCCACTTT
TRBV18,TRBD1,TRBJ2-2,-,CASSPYVTGDTGELFF,TGTGCCAGCTCACCATACGTGACAGGGGACACCGGGGAGCTGTTTTTT
TRBV5-1,TRBD1,TRBJ2-1,once,CASGLGQGANEQFF,TGCGCCAGCGGCCTAGGTCAGGGGGCCAATGAGCAGTTCTTC
TRBV6-2/TRBV6-3,-,TRBJ2-7,-,CASSYSVGYYEQYF,TGTGCCAGCAGTTATAGCGTCGGCTACTACGAGCAGTACTTC
TRBV15,-,TRBJ2-7,-,CATSRDGHEQYF,TGTGCCACCAGCAGAGATGGCCACGAGCAGTACTTC
TRBV19,TRBD1,TRBJ2-3,-,CASSPRQGVTDTQYF,TGTGCCAGTAGTCCCCGACAGGGAGTCACAGATACGCAGTATTTT
TRBV14,-,TRBJ1-1,-,CASSQPYNRGKAFF,TGTGCCAGCAGCCAACCTTACAACCGGGGAAAAGCTTTCTTT
TRBV4-1,-,TRBJ2-7,once,CASSQAIGRGAYEQYF,TGCGCCAGCAGCCAAGCGATCGGCAGGGGAGCCTACGAGCAGTACTTC
TRBV6-5,-,TRBJ1-3,-,CASSYNYRSSGNTIYF,TGTGCCAGCAGTTACAACTACCGGTCCTCTGGAAACACCATATATTTT
TRBV19,TRBD2,TRBJ2-5,-,CASSIQLAGVGETQYF,TGTGCCAGTAGTATTCAACTAGCGGGAGTGGGGGAGACCCAGTACTTC
TRBV5-1,-,TRBJ1-1,-,CASSRTGSPEAFF,TGCGCCAGCAGCCGAACAGGGAGTCCTGAAGCTTTCTTT
TRBV19,TRBD1,TRBJ1-1,-,CASSSRDRVPPEAFF,TGTGCCAGTAGTTCACGAGACAGGGTACCCCCTGAAGCTTTCTTT
TRBV18,TRBD2,TRBJ2-3,-,CASSPRRGGTDTQYF,TGTGCCAGCTCACCCCGGCGGGGGGGCACAGATACGCAGTATTTT
TRBV2,-,TRBJ1-3,-,CASSVDRHSAGNTIYF,TGTGCCAGCAGTGTCGACAGGCACTCTGCGGGAAACACCATATATTTT
TRBV7-8,-,TRBJ2-5,-,CASSPAGVTQYF,TGTGCCAGCAGCCCAGCAGGAGTGACCCAGTACTTC
TRBV28,TRBD1,TRBJ1-2,-,CASSSGQDYGYTF,TGTGCCAGCAGTTCAGGACAGGACTATGGCTACACCTTC
TRBV2,TRBD1,TRBJ2-2,-,CASKGQGALVTGELFF,TGTGCCAGCAAGGGACAGGGGGCGCTGGTCACCGGGGAGCTGTTTTTT
TRBV5-1,-,TRBJ1-1,-,CATNRADGSTEAFF,TGCGCCACCAATCGAGCTGACGGGAGCACTGAAGCTTTCTTT
TRBV7-3,TRBD1,TRBJ1-1,once,CASSLGQGHTEAFF,TGTGCCAGCAGCCTTGGACAGGGCCACACTGAAGCTTTCTTT
TRBV30,TRBD1,TRBJ1-2,-,CAWRERTGIRGGYTF,TGTGCCTGGAGGGAGAGGACAGGAATTAGGGGAGGCTACACCTTC
TRBV7-8,-,TRBJ1-1,-,CASSSNTEAFF,TGTGCCAGCAGCTCAAACACTGAAGCTTTCTTT
TRBV28,TRBD1,TRBJ1-4,-,CASSSPNPGQGQREKLFF,TGTGCCAGCAGTTCACCCAACCCGGGACAGGGTCAACGAGAAAAACTGTTTTTT
TRBV25-1,TRBD1,TRBJ2-7,once,CASSEAGTGGYEQYF,TGTGCCAGCAGTGAAGCCGGGACAGGGGGATACGAGCAGTACTTC
TRBV6-1,TRBD2,TRBJ2-1,-,CASSETSGGAGEQFF,TGTGCCAGCAGTGAAACTAGCGGGGGGGCAGGGGAGCAGTTCTTC
TRBV25-1,-,TRBJ1-2,few,CASSEMTGNYGYTF,TGTGCCAGCAGTGAAATGACGGGAAACTATGGCTACACCTTC
TRBV28,-,TRBJ2-7,-,CASSRRQVGSYEQYF,TGTGCCAGCAGTCGAAGACAGGTGGGGTCCTACGAGCAGTACTTC
TRBV24-1,TRBD2,TRBJ2-3,-,CATSDLEAGGTDTQYF,TGTGCCACCAGTGATTTGGAAGCGGGGGGAACAGATACGCAGTATTTT
TRBV7-9,-,TRBJ1-6,-,CASSFQTGLSPLHF,TGTGCCAGCAGCTTCCAAACAGGGCTTTCACCCCTCCACTTT
TRBV10-2,-,TRBJ2-7,-,CASSRGISPYEQYF,TGCGCCAGCAGTCGCGGGATTTCCCCCTACGAGCAGTACTTC
TRBV27,-,TRBJ1-2,few,CASSRGGSNGYTF,TGTGCCAGCTCCCGGGGAGGAAGCAATGGCTACACCTTC
TRBV10-3,-,TRBJ1-1,-,CAIRRTDMGNTEAFF,TGTGCCATCAGGCGGACAGATATGGGGAACACTGAAGCTTTCTTT
TRBV7-3,TRBD1,TRBJ2-1,-,CASSLQQGPYNEQFF,TGTGCCAGCAGCTTACAACAGGGGCCCTACAATGAGCAGTTCTTC
TRBV5-1,TRBD1,TRBJ1-1,-,CASSFQGAGTEAFF,TGCGCCAGCAGCTTCCAGGGGGCGGGCACTGAAGCTTTCTTT